These 28 T cell receptor beta chains share one sample of origin, sequenced in a study of Ad26.COV2.S vaccination and SARS-CoV-2 variants. TCRdb keeps only in-frame clones here, not all; method: immunoSEQ multiplex PCR. The sample consists of about 350,000 clones, 65% to 90% of them appearing once. Treatment noted: 15 to 20 received Ad26.COV2.S at low or high dose, single or two shots; roughly 5 received placebo; per-sample allocation not given. Day 63 following the first vaccine or placebo injection was when the samples were taken. This sample comprised peripheral blood, obtained in a trial of Ad26.COV2.S vaccine versus placebo. The receptor set was obtained from a person between 18 and 60 years old who received the Ad26.COV2.S COVID-19 vaccine or a placebo.

The J gene is TRBJ2-5, the V gene TRBV7-2; D gene unclear. Trimming took 2 bases from V and 6 from J, leaving 10 bases between them. There are 13 residues in the CDR3. CDR1 and CDR2 from the germline V gene are SGHTA and FQGNSA. CDR3 sequence: CASSLKTEQTQYF. CDR3 nucleotide sequence: TGTGCCAGCAGCTTAAAGACTGAACAGACCCAGTACTTC.

The chain uses TRBV1 and TRBJ1-5; the table's D call of TRBD1 was not tested on the DNA. TRBV1 counts as a pseudogene. There are 18 residues in the CDR3. The DNA for the CDR3 is TGCACCAGCAGCCAAAAGGAAATCTACCGGGACAGGGATCAGCCCCAGCATTTT. It codes for CTSSQKEIYRDRDQPQHF.

This chain links TRBV19 with TRBJ2-3, with TRBD2 matching 10 bases. Germline CDR1 reads LNHDA; CDR2 reads SQIVND (reference sequence). CDR3 size: 15 residues. V shed 4 bases and J 7 bases; nucleotides not matched to a gene: 8. The CDR3 protein is CASSTLAGGMNTQYF. The CDR3, as DNA: TGTGCCAGTAGTACATTAGCGGGGGGCATGAATACGCAGTATTTT.

This clone showed up just once. V is TRBV5-1 and J is TRBJ2-1; 10 bases align to TRBD2. V was clipped by 3 bases and J by 3 bases; unmatched bases: 6. Germline CDR1 reads SGHRS; CDR2 reads YFSETQ. The CDR3 contains 16 residues. CDR3 sequence (DNA): TGCGCCAGCAGCTGGAACCCTAGCGGGAGCTACAATGAGCAGTTCTTC. Translating it yields CASSWNPSGSYNEQFF.

J is TRBJ1-5 and V is TRBV19, with 8 bases matching TRBD1. J gave up 3 bases and V 7 bases, and 8 bases lay outside the gene matches. The CDR3 totals 15 residues. In germline, CDR1 is LNHDA, CDR2 SQIVND (reference sequence). The CDR3 coding sequence is TGTGCCAGTATGATGGACAGGGCGAACAATCAGCCCCAGCATTTT. Translated, it gives CASMMDRANNQPQHF.

The rearrangement joins TRBV30 to TRBJ2-4; D unresolved. Trimming took off 0 bases at V and 1 base at J, with 16 bases between the two ends. The germline V gene has CDR1 GTSNPN and CDR2 SVGIG (reference sequence). There are 17 residues in the CDR3. CDR3 region: CAWSVSVPTVAKNIQYF. CDR3 nucleotide sequence: TGTGCCTGGAGTGTAAGTGTACCTACTGTGGCCAAAAACATTCAGTACTTC.

This sequence joins TRBV19 and TRBJ1-5; TRBD1 matches 9 bases. The CDR3 has 14 residues. J lost 4 bases, V lost 6 bases, and 4 bases had no gene match. CDR1 LNHDA and CDR2 SQIVND come from the germline V gene (reference sequence). CDR3 region: CASRKTGGNQPQHF. The CDR3 nucleotides read TGTGCCAGTAGAAAGACAGGGGGTAATCAGCCCCAGCATTTT.

The chain has TRBV12-3 or TRBV12-4 and TRBJ1-2; no clear D gene. This CDR3 region has 11 residues. V dropped 3 bases and J dropped 6 bases, with 5 bases sitting between them. DNA for the CDR3: TGTGCCAGCAGTTTCGAGAATGGCTACACCTTC. Amino acid sequence: CASSFENGYTF.

J is TRBJ2-2 and V is TRBV7-2, with D maybe TRBD1 (6 bases). V dropped 3 bases and J dropped 7 bases, with 15 bases sitting between them. CDR3 length: 15 residues. CDR1 and CDR2 (germline): SGHTA, FQGNSA. Here the CDR3 DNA reads TGTGCCAGCAGCTTGGGGGCAGGTCGTGGCGGGGAGCTGTTTTTT. Translation: CASSLGAGRGGELFF.

The CDR3 here is CASSSRQGVNEKLFF. CDR3 DNA: TGTGCCAGCAGCTCGCGACAGGGCGTTAATGAAAAACTGTTTTTT. This sequence joins TRBV7-9 and TRBJ1-4, with 7 positions matching TRBD1. This CDR3 spans 15 amino acids. The germline CDR1 and CDR2 sequences are SEHNR and FQNEAQ (reference sequence). V lost 4 bases to trimming and J lost 4 bases; unmatched junction nucleotides: 6.

This clone has more than one count but fewer than ten. The chain carries TRBV19 and TRBJ1-2, with 9 bases aligning to TRBD1. Trimming took 5 bases from V and 8 from J; bases not matched to a gene: 15. The germline gives CDR1 LNHDA, CDR2 SQIVND (reference sequence). This CDR3 is built from 16 residues. The CDR3 loop reads CASSFSGTGWPGGYTF. CDR3 nucleotide sequence: TGTGCCAGTAGTTTCTCCGGGACAGGGTGGCCCGGAGGCTACACCTTC.

The rearrangement joins TRBV5-1 to TRBJ2-1, with 12 bases fitting TRBD2. V lost 0 bases, J lost 5 bases, and 15 bases stayed unmatched. Germline V lookup: CDR1 SGHRS, CDR2 YFSETQ. This CDR3 spans 20 amino acids. The CDR3 region has the DNA TGCGCCAGCAGCTTGGCCCCTAGCGGGGGGGTCCCCCAAAAAAACAATGAGCAGTTCTTC. Translated: CASSLAPSGGVPQKNNEQFF. Filled out from reference TRBV5-1 and TRBJ2-1, the complete variable domain reads KAGVTQTPRYLIKTRGQQVTLSCSPISGHRSVSWYQQTPGQGLQFLFEYFSETQRNKGNFPGRFSGRQFSNSRSEMNVSTLELGDSALYLCASSLAPSGGVPQKNNEQFFGPGTRLTVL.

This clone was detected once. The V call is TRBV7-9, the J call TRBJ1-1; no reliable D call. This CDR3 is built from 15 residues. Germline assignment: CDR1 SEHNR and CDR2 FQNEAQ (reference sequence). V was shortened by 4 bases and J by 1 base, with 13 bases between the two germline ends. In DNA, the CDR3 is TGTGCCAGCAGCTCAATGGCCTCTAAGAACACTGAAGCTTTCTTT. Encoded protein: CASSSMASKNTEAFF. The full variable domain, its missing parts supplied by reference TRBV7-9 and TRBJ1-1, is DTGVSQNPRHKITKRGQNVTFRCDPISEHNRLYWYRQTLGQGPEFLTYFQNEAQLEKSRLLSDRFSAERPKGSFSTLEIQRTEQGDSAMYLCASSSMASKNTEAFFGQGTRLTVV.

The chain joins TRBV10-3 to TRBJ2-1, with TRBD2 identical over 14 bases. Germline-derived CDR1 and CDR2 are ENHRY and SYGVKD. This CDR3 region has 16 residues. The V and J ends lost 4 bases and 9 bases, in that order; junction bases with no gene match: 8. CDR3 coding DNA: TGTGCCATCAGTGGCGGGACTAGCGGGGGCGGTCCTGAGCAGTTCTTC. Protein product: CAISGGTSGGGPEQFF.

The chain uses TRBV28 and TRBJ2-1, with 10 bases that match TRBD1. The CDR3 has 17 amino acids. Germline V CDR1 and CDR2: MDHEN, SYDVKM. The trim removed 1 base at V and 4 bases at J, leaving 7 bases unmatched. CDR3: CASSLYSRTGGYNEQFF. As DNA, the CDR3 is TGTGCCAGCAGTTTATACTCCCGGACAGGGGGGTACAATGAGCAGTTCTTC.

The chain joins TRBV20-1 to TRBJ1-2; D unclear. Trimming left V 1 base short and J 10 bases short, with 10 bases between. The CDR3 totals 11 residues. Germline CDR1 reads DFQATT; CDR2 reads SNEGSKA (reference sequence). The CDR3 reads CSARVWEVYTF. CDR3 DNA: TGCAGTGCTAGAGTTTGGGAAGTCTACACCTTC.

This CDR3 reads CASSSRPNSQYEQYF. CDR3 DNA: TGTGCCAGCAGCTCGCGACCAAACTCCCAATATGAGCAGTACTTC. The chain couples TRBV5-4 to TRBJ2-7; D is undetermined. The germline V gene has CDR1 SGHNT and CDR2 YYREEE (reference sequence). This CDR3 is built from 15 residues. V was pared by 3 bases and J by 7 bases, with 20 bases between.

The gene calls are TRBV5-4 and TRBJ2-5; the D is unclear. CDR3 size: 14 residues. Germline V gene data show CDR1 as SGHNT and CDR2 as YYREEE (reference sequence). V dropped 4 bases and J dropped 4 bases, with 14 bases sitting between them. For the CDR3, the DNA is TGTGCCAGCAGCCTCGGACCGGGTGGAGAGACCCAGTACTTC. Translated, it gives CASSLGPGGETQYF.

The chain carries TRBV7-2 and TRBJ1-6, with TRBD1 matching over 8 bases. V was pared by 4 bases and J by 12 bases, with 5 bases of the junction left unmatched. The germline V gene encodes CDR1 SGHTA and CDR2 FQGNSA. The CDR3 runs to 13 residues. The chain's CDR3 is CASSSGTGRPLHF. DNA for the CDR3: TGTGCCAGCAGCTCCGGGACAGGTAGACCCCTCCACTTT.

The rearrangement joins TRBV6-2 or TRBV6-3 to TRBJ2-3; D ambiguous. Germline V gene sequence: CDR1 MNHEY, CDR2 SVGEGT. Trimming removed 2 bases at V and 3 bases at J, with 6 bases between. The CDR3 extends over 13 amino acids. CDR3 bases: TGTGCCAGCAGTTACGTGGAAACAGATACGCAGTATTTT. The encoded protein is CASSYVETDTQYF.

This chain joins TRBV7-2 and TRBJ2-7; 7 positions match TRBD1. V was pared by 4 bases and J by 0 bases, with 9 bases of the junction left unmatched. This CDR3 is 16 amino acids long. Germline V gene data show CDR1 as SGHTA and CDR2 as FQGNSA. The CDR3, as DNA: TGTGCCAGCAGCTCCCGACAGGGATTGAGCTCCTACGAGCAGTACTTC. As protein: CASSSRQGLSSYEQYF.

V gene TRBV27 combines with J gene TRBJ2-7; a possible D gene is TRBD1 (6 bases). The CDR3 runs to 15 residues. V was pared by 6 bases and J by 7 bases, with 22 bases between. CDR1 is MNHEY and CDR2 is SMNVEV in the germline V gene (reference sequence). For the CDR3, the DNA is TGTGCCAGCAGCTCCCGGGCAGGGGCATTCTGGGAGCAGTACTTC. Its protein product is CASSSRAGAFWEQYF.

The chain carries TRBV10-3 and TRBJ1-1, with TRBD1 identical over 11 bases. CDR1 and CDR2 (germline): ENHRY, SYGVKD. Trimming took 4 bases from V and 1 from J; bases not matched to a gene: 14. This CDR3 has 19 residues. The DNA of the CDR3 is TGTGCCATCAGTGCCCGTTATGGACAGGGGGCGAAGTCGAACACTGAAGCTTTCTTT. Amino acids: CAISARYGQGAKSNTEAFF.

The chain employs TRBV15 and TRBJ1-5; no clear D. The CDR3 contains 18 residues. Between the trimmed V and J ends, which lost 1 base and 0 bases, there was a span of 16 bases. The germline CDR1 and CDR2 sequences are LNHNV and YYDKDF (reference sequence). The CDR3 region is CATSRVGREFYSNQPQHF. As DNA, the CDR3 is TGTGCCACCAGCAGAGTAGGCAGAGAGTTTTATAGCAATCAGCCCCAGCATTTT.

The chain combines TRBV6-2 or TRBV6-3 with TRBJ2-6, with TRBD2 matching 9 bases. Unmatched junction bases numbered 5, after V lost 1 base and J lost 4 bases. The CDR3 runs 17 residues. Germline V CDR1 and CDR2: MNHEY, SVGEGT. The CDR3 DNA is TGTGCCAGCAGTTACTTTAGCGGGAGCAGAGGGGCCAACGTCCTGACTTTC. It encodes CASSYFSGSRGANVLTF.

The chain is built from TRBV11-2 and TRBJ1-1; no reliable D call. The ends were cut back, 7 bases at V and 1 base at J, with 10 bases in the middle. Looked up from germline, CDR1 is SGHAT and CDR2 is FQNNGV. The CDR3 length is 13 residues. For the CDR3, the DNA is TGTGCCAGCACCTTTGGTTCGAACACTGAAGCTTTCTTT. Protein: CASTFGSNTEAFF.

The chain has TRBV6-2 or TRBV6-3 and TRBJ2-1; 10 bases are a match to TRBD2. This CDR3 is 22 amino acids long. The germline gives CDR1 MNHEY, CDR2 SVGEGT. Unmatched junction bases numbered 25, after V lost 6 bases and J lost 2 bases. CDR3: CASSRRLPGTSAKFGTYNEQFF. CDR3 DNA sequence: TGTGCCAGCAGCCGACGCCTACCCGGGACTAGCGCAAAGTTCGGGACCTACAATGAGCAGTTCTTC.

The CDR3 DNA reads as TGTGCCAGCTATAATTCCGGGACAGGGGTTGAAAAACTGTTTTTT. Translation: CASYNSGTGVEKLFF. The chain recombines TRBV3-1 (or the pseudogene TRBV3-2) with TRBJ1-4, with 10 nucleotides matching TRBD1. Germline CDR1 reads LGHDT; CDR2 reads YNNKEL (reference sequence). The CDR3 has 15 amino acids. The junction had 10 bases not matched to a gene; V was cut back by 8 bases and J by 7 bases.